This T cell receptor (beta chain) stems from a study of Tregs in tolerant kidney transplant recipients. Study at large: Mixed chimerism was transient after nonmyeloablative marrow transplants from related graft donors.

Sequencing was performed with immunoSEQ multiplex PCR; in TCRdb, only in-frame clones are kept and a portion is missing. Seen here are roughly 66,000 clones, about nine tenths observed once, and the top ten hold roughly 11%. CD4+CD25+CD127- Tregs, CD4+CD25- non-Tregs, CD4 and CD8 cells were sorted. Germline V lookup: CDR1 MNHEY, CDR2 SMNVEV (reference sequence). CDR3 length: 13 amino acids. Trimming shortened V by 6 bases and J by 3 bases, and 9 bases separated the two germline ends. In this sample, this clone turned up once. This specimen was CD8+ T cells from blood, taken before the transplant. V is TRBV27 and J is TRBJ1-5; the D gene is possibly TRBD1 (5 bases). The receptor comes from a human donor who received a combined kidney and bone marrow transplant. The CDR3 loop is CASRDSHNQPQHF. CDR3 sequence (DNA): TGTGCCAGCAGAGACAGTCACAATCAGCCCCAGCATTTT.